This T cell receptor (beta chain) was observed in a study of glioma-infiltrating T cells. The study's findings and limits: A blood CDR3 motif signature was depleted in highly divergent patients. Non-neoplastic patients had below-expected tissue-blood divergence, while all gliomas exceeded expectation. CDR3 overlap between tissue and blood was very small.

The table lists this clonotype with a few counts. What it recognizes is unknown. This CDR3 spans 14 amino acids. V gave up 7 bases and J gave up 6 bases; unmatched junction bases: 12. In germline, CDR1 is DFQATT, CDR2 SNEGSKA (reference sequence). The iRepertoire nested amplicon-rescue multiplex PCR amplified TCR alpha and beta CDR3s from RNA. TCRdb reanalysed the multiplex PCR reads using MiXCR and keeps one entry per CDR3 protein. The table includes about 410,000 distinct CDR3 sequences, 35% to 45% detected once. Sequencing used glioma tissue, nonneoplastic brain tissue, or PBMCs (not recorded which). The chain employs TRBV20-1 and TRBJ2-7; 10 nucleotides line up with TRBD1. This TCR was recovered from a human donor with low-grade glioma or glioblastoma, undergoing nonglioma brain surgery, or in good health (not recorded which). The CDR3 region has the DNA TGCAGTGTAAGACTATGGACAGGGGGACTCGAGCAGTACTTC. Residues: CSVRLWTGGLEQYF.